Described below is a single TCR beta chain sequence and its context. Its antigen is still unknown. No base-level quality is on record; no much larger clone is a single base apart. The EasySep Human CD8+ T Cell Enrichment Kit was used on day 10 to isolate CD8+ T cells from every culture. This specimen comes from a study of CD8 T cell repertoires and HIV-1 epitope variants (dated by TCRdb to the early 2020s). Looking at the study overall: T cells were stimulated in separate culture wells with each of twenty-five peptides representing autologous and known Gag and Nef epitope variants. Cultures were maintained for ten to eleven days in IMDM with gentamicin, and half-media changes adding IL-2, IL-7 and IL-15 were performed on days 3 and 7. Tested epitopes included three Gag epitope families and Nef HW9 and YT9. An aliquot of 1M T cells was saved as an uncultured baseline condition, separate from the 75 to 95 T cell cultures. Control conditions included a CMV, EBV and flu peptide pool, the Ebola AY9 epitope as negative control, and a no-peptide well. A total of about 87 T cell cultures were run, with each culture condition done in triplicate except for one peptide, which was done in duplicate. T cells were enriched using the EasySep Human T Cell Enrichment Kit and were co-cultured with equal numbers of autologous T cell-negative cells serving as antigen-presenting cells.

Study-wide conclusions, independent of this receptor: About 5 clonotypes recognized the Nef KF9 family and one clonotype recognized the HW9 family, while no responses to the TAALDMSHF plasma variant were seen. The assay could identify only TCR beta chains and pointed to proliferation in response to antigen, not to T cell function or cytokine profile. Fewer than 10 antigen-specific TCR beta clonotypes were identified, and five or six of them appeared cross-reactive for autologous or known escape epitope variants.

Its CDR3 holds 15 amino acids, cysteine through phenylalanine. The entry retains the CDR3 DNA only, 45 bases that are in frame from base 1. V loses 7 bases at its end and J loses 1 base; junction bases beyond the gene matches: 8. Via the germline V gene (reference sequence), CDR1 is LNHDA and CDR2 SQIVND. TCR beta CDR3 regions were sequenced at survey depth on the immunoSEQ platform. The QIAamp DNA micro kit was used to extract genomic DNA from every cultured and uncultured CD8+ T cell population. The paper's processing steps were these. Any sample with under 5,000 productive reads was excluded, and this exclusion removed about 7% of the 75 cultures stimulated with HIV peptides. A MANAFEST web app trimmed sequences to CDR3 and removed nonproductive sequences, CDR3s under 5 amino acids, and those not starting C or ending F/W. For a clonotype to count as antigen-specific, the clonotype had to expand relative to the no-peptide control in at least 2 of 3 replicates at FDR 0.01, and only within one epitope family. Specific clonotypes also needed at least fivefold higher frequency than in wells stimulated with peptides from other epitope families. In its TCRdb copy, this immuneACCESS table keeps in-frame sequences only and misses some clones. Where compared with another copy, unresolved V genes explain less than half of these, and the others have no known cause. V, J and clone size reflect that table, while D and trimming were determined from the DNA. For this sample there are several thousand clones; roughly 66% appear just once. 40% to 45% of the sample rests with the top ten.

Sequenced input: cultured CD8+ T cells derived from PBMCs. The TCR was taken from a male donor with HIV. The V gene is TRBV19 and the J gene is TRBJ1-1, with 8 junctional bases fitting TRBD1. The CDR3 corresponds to CASIGNRGGNTEAFF. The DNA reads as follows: TGTGCCAGTATTGGAAACAGGGGGGGGAACACTGAAGCTTTCTTT.